The clone carrying this TCR beta chain was recorded at least ten times. The antigen is unknown. Germline values: CDR1 SGHAT, CDR2 FQNNGV. With 4 bases clipped from V and 8 bases from J, the junction kept 9 bases outside the gene matches. The CDR3 covers 15 residues. These data originate in a study of T-cell reconstitution after alpha-beta-depleted transplantation in children. TCRbeta library construction was performed incorporating unique molecular identifiers. TCRdb called the PCR reads again in MiXCR, with one record for every CDR3 protein. The sample has 200,000 to 250,000 distinct CDR3 sequences, 11% seen once. Findings and caveats of the study: One year post-transplant, T-cell counts and diversity were largely derived from T cells produced anew. There were some patients whose high TCRbeta diversity at day 60 came from surviving recipient T cells and thymic progenitors. Reportedly, only several hundred clones from non-depleted graft cells drove alpha-beta T-cell counts at about two months.

This chain joins TRBV11-2 and TRBJ2-1; 9 bases map to TRBD2. The clonotype was recovered from a child younger than two with acute myeloid leukemia, due to receive a stem cell transplant. Source: PBMCs, taken before TCRalphabeta/CD19-depleted stem cell transplant. The CDR3 loop is CASSSPVAGAHEQFF. As DNA, the CDR3 is TGTGCCAGCAGCTCCCCTGTAGCGGGAGCACATGAGCAGTTCTTC.